This T cell receptor (beta chain) comes out of a study of Graves' ophthalmopathy and Graves' hyperthyroidism. Study background: Stable hyperthyroidism was defined by absence of ophthalmopathy within 18 months of follow-up.

The junction had 2 bases not matched to a gene; V was cut back by 0 bases and J by 1 base. Germline V gene sequence: CDR1 DFQATT, CDR2 SNEGSKA (reference sequence). The CDR3 contains 15 residues. Study-level findings and limits: Sensitivity of about 67% and specificity of 72.22% were achieved by the model that predicted ophthalmopathy progression.

Exclusion applied to patients with other autoimmune diseases, uncontrolled infections, pregnancy or lactation. The study amplified TCR beta CDR3 regions using RNA transcripts. RT-PCR in the first round used HTBI primers; a second-round multiplex PCR followed. A single record per CDR3 protein comes from TCRdb applying MiXCR to the multiplex PCR reads. The sample has a few hundred thousand distinct CDR3 sequences, under 40% seen once. This clonotype was detected a few times. Its specificity is unknown. The sequencing sample was made of peripheral blood or thyroid tissue (not recorded which). J is TRBJ1-5 and V is TRBV20-1; the match to TRBD1 covers 8 bases. This receptor was taken from an adult man with Graves' hyperthyroidism. The CDR3 is CSARDQGASNQPQHF. DNA of the CDR3: TGCAGTGCTAGAGATCAGGGGGCGAGCAATCAGCCCCAGCATTTT.